Listed below are T cell receptor beta chains from one sample, sequenced in a study of blood T cell repertoires in COVID-19. The assay was immunoSEQ multiplex PCR, and TCRdb's table has in-frame clones only and misses some. The sample includes nearly 300,000 clones, around 84% of them seen just once. Material for sequencing was peripheral blood. Source of these receptors: a human donor with COVID-19, enrolled during active disease. The donor label of this sample is uncertain. CDR3s include the opening cysteine and the closing phenylalanine or tryptophan. A D gene is named only where the DNA matches it firmly. Clone sizes are given selectively: once, few, many, or a class where the clone is expanded.

>-|TRBJ2-1|-|TRBV4-1|12
CASGFPYNEQFF
TGCGCCAGCGGCTTTCCGTACAATGAGCAGTTCTTC
>-|TRBJ2-1|once|TRBV9|15
CASSVVGGSYNEQFF
TGTGCCAGCAGCGTTGTGGGGGGCTCCTACAATGAGCAGTTCTTC
>-|TRBJ1-5|-|TRBV28|12
CASSSPNQPQHF
TGTGCCAGCAGTTCCCCGAATCAGCCCCAGCATTTT
>TRBD2|TRBJ2-1|-|TRBV28|16
CASSPGLAGVYNEQFF
TGTGCCAGCAGCCCCGGACTAGCGGGAGTATATAATGAGCAGTTCTTC
>-|TRBJ2-3|-|TRBV24-1|16
CATSDPTPGSTDTQYF
TGTGCCACCAGTGACCCGACCCCGGGAAGCACAGATACGCAGTATTTT
>TRBD2|TRBJ2-1|-|TRBV20-1|14
CSASPGLDSVEQFF
TGCAGTGCTAGTCCGGGACTAGATTCTGTTGAGCAGTTCTTC
>TRBD1|TRBJ1-1|-|TRBV6-5|14
CASSRGGMVTEAFF
TGTGCCAGCAGTCGAGGGGGCATGGTCACTGAAGCTTTCTTT
>TRBD1|TRBJ1-5|-|TRBV4-1|20
CASSQDRSAGGGWGNQPQHF
TGCGCCAGCAGCCAAGATAGGTCGGCAGGGGGTGGGTGGGGCAATCAGCCCCAGCATTTT
>-|TRBJ1-5|-|TRBV4-1|15
CASSQGSGGNQPQHF
TGCGCCAGCAGCCAAGGGTCAGGGGGCAATCAGCCCCAGCATTTT
>-|TRBJ1-1|few|TRBV18|15
CASSPQSNGFTEAFF
TGTGCCAGCTCACCACAAAGTAACGGGTTTACTGAAGCTTTCTTT
>TRBD1|TRBJ2-7|-|TRBV3-1/TRBV3-2|14
CASSEQGAAYEQYF
TGTGCCAGCAGCGAACAGGGGGCAGCCTACGAGCAGTACTTC
>-|TRBJ2-1|-|TRBV7-6|15
CASSPTGIRYNEQFF
TGTGCCAGCAGCCCGACGGGGATACGCTACAATGAGCAGTTCTTC
>-|TRBJ2-5|-|TRBV3-1/TRBV3-2|14
CASSQVRNQETQYF
TGTGCCAGCAGCCAAGTGCGGAATCAAGAGACCCAGTACTTC
>TRBD1|TRBJ1-1|-|TRBV6-5|14
CASSYRDRVTEAFF
TGTGCCAGCAGTTACCGGGACAGGGTCACTGAAGCTTTCTTT